Each of the 5 T cell receptor beta chains below was sequenced from the same sample in a study of blood T cells in healthy people across ages. Primed by a sample-barcoded 5' primer and a J-beta primer mix, a second PCR proceeded for about 7 to 12 cycles. A single record per CDR3 protein comes from TCRdb applying MiXCR to the 5' RACE reads. The data show approximately 490,000 distinct CDR3 sequences, with more than 20% seen just once and roughly 9.4% held by the top ten. These data were also reused for a study on T cells of mothers and their children.

The sample consisted of blood. Receptor source: a boy under 18 in good health.

This clonotype was detected a few times. CDR3 sequence: CSVAGPVGVADTQYF. The DNA for the CDR3 is TGCAGCGTTGCGGGTCCCGTCGGGGTGGCAGATACGCAGTATTTT. This chain joins TRBV29-1 and TRBJ2-3, with D possibly TRBD2 on 5 matching bases. The CDR3 length is 15 residues. The germline CDR1 and CDR2 sequences are SQVTM and ANQGSEA. V lost 4 bases to trimming and J lost 4 bases, with 18 bases between them.

This chain connects TRBV7-2 to TRBJ2-5, with a weak D call TRBD2 (5 bases). The germline gives CDR1 SGHTA, CDR2 FQGNSA. The CDR3 has 15 amino acids. V shed 6 bases and J shed 2 bases, with 16 bases lying between them. CDR3: CASRKGGYNQETQYF. For the CDR3, the DNA is TGTGCCAGCAGAAAAGGAGGCTATAATCAAGAGACCCAGTACTTC.

For the CDR3, the DNA is TGCGCCAGCAGCTTGCTCGGCGAGACAAATGAGCAGTTCTTC. It encodes CASSLLGETNEQFF. The rearrangement uses TRBV5-1 and TRBJ2-1; D is ambiguous. This CDR3 contains 14 residues. Deletions cut 1 base from V and 7 bases from J, with 12 bases between. Per the germline V gene, CDR1 is SGHRS and CDR2 is YFSETQ.

In this sample, this clonotype turned up many times. The V gene is TRBV28, the J gene TRBJ1-4, with D perhaps TRBD1 (6 bases). The germline V and J ends were trimmed by 3 bases and 13 bases, with 15 bases remaining between them. The CDR3 totals 13 residues. Looked up from germline, CDR1 is MDHEN and CDR2 is SYDVKM. CDR3 sequence reads: CASSLGARFRLFF. CDR3 bases: TGTGCCAGCAGTTTGGGGGCAAGGTTTAGACTGTTTTTT.

The chain has TRBV28 and TRBJ2-7; 8 bases agree with TRBD1. Germline V gene data show CDR1 as MDHEN and CDR2 as SYDVKM. This CDR3 spans 14 amino acids. V dropped 5 bases and J dropped 2; count of bases not matched to a gene: 5. This CDR3 is CASSERTGTYEQYF. The CDR3 DNA reads as TGTGCCAGCAGTGAGCGGACAGGGACCTACGAGCAGTACTTC.